One and the same sample provided the 8 T cell receptor beta chains below, sequenced in a study of OX40 agonist ivuxolimab in advanced cancers. Assay used: immunoSEQ multiplex PCR; TCRdb lists only in-frame clones, some missing. The sample lists approximately 50,000 clones; just under 85% were seen once. Source: CD4+ or CD8+ T cells sorted from blood, taken in a trial of the OX40 agonist ivuxolimab. Source of these receptors: an adult with an advanced solid tumor such as melanoma, head and neck, liver or kidney cancer.

The chain has TRBV7-9 and TRBJ2-2; weak D call: TRBD2 (6 bases). This CDR3 contains 16 residues. Deletions cut 2 bases from V and 5 bases from J, with 15 bases between. Germline V CDR1 and CDR2: SEHNR, FQNEAQ (reference sequence). CDR3 in DNA: TGTGCCAGCAGCTTATACTTCGGGAGAGTAACCGGGGAGCTGTTTTTT. This encodes CASSLYFGRVTGELFF.

The CDR3 nucleotides are TGTGCCAGCAGCCTCCAGGGGACTAGCTCCTACAATGAGCAGTTCTTC. It specifies CASSLQGTSSYNEQFF. This chain connects TRBV7-2 to TRBJ2-1; TRBD2 aligns across 8 bases. J was trimmed by 0 bases and V by 5 bases; bases with no gene match: 6. Germline V CDR1 and CDR2: SGHTA, FQGNSA. CDR3 size: 16 residues.

This rearrangement joins TRBV6-6 to TRBJ1-3; TRBD1 might be the D (5 bases). Looked up from germline, CDR1 is MNHNY and CDR2 is SVGAGI (reference sequence). V was shortened by 2 bases and J by 1 base, with 12 bases between the two germline ends. The CDR3 length is 16 residues. In DNA form, the CDR3 reads TGTGCCAGCAGTTACGGGGCAGTATCTTCTGGAAACACCATATATTTT. This gives the protein CASSYGAVSSGNTIYF.

This chain uses TRBV7-9 with TRBJ2-7, with 8 bases lining up with TRBD2. Germline V gene lookup returns CDR1 SEHNR and CDR2 FQNEAQ (reference sequence). This CDR3 comprises 16 residues. Trimming at V came to 4 bases and at J to 3 bases, leaving 11 bases not matched to a gene. This chain's CDR3 is CASSYPGAGGHYEQYF. CDR3 bases: TGTGCCAGCAGCTACCCCGGGGCGGGGGGACACTACGAGCAGTACTTC.

The chain has TRBV5-4 and TRBJ1-5; D is ambiguous. The CDR3 runs to 14 residues. CDR1 and CDR2 from the germline V gene are SGHNT and YYREEE (reference sequence). The V end lost 0 bases, the J end lost 5 bases, and 9 bases lay between the germline ends. As DNA, the CDR3 is TGTGCCAGCAGCTTGGTAGGCGGGGATCAGCCCCAGCATTTT. Its translation: CASSLVGGDQPQHF.

This clone appeared a single time. V is TRBV12-5 and J is TRBJ1-2, with D possibly matching TRBD1 (5 bases). With 6 bases removed from V and 7 bases from J, the gap between germline ends came to 15 bases. Germline V lookup: CDR1 LGHNT, CDR2 FRNRAP. The CDR3 is 13 residues long. The CDR3 loop is CASGLGTSIGYTF. Here the CDR3 DNA reads TGTGCTAGTGGCCTCGGGACGTCAATTGGCTACACCTTC. Based on the CDR3 plus reference TRBV12-5 and TRBJ1-2, the full variable domain is DARVTQTPRHKVTEMGQEVTMRCQPILGHNTVFWYRQTMMQGLELLAYFRNRAPLDDSGMPKDRFSAEMPDATLATLKIQPSEPRDSAVYFCASGLGTSIGYTFGSGTRLTVV.

The chain recombines TRBV10-3 with TRBJ2-3; D is undetermined. Trimming pared 0 bases from V and 7 bases from J, leaving 5 bases between. Germline lookup yields CDR1 ENHRY and CDR2 SYGVKD. The CDR3 contains 12 residues. CDR3 sequence: CAISESGNTQYF. As DNA, the CDR3 is TGTGCCATCAGTGAGTCAGGGAATACGCAGTATTTT.

The V call is TRBV30, the J call TRBJ2-7, with D perhaps matching TRBD1 (5 bases). CDR3 size: 11 residues. Per the germline V gene, CDR1 is GTSNPN and CDR2 is SVGIG (reference sequence). Trimming left V 4 bases short and J 6 bases short, with 10 bases between. CDR3 DNA: TGTGCCTGGACCCAGGGTCGCGAGCAGTACTTC. It translates to CAWTQGREQYF.